Listed here are 15 T cell receptor beta chains from one sample, sequenced in a study of PD-1 blockade in classical Hodgkin lymphoma. The time point was: cycle 4 day 1 (C4D1), after five to seven weeks of nivolumab. All patients relapsed after autologous stem cell transplantation, and brentuximab vedotin exposure varied. Profiling relied on immunoSEQ multiplex PCR, and the TCRdb table lists in-frame clones only, not all of them. The sample shows tens of thousands of clones, about 80% of them seen only once. The specimen was peripheral blood mononuclear cells (PBMCs), collected before the fourth cycle of nivolumab. All receptors derive from a human donor with classical Hodgkin lymphoma.

The chain uses TRBV29-1 and TRBJ2-2; tentative D call: TRBD2 (5 bases). CDR3 length equals 14 residues. Germline values: CDR1 SQVTM, CDR2 ANQGSEA. Trimming pared 5 bases from V and 5 bases from J, leaving 15 bases between. CDR3 sequence reads: CSVRMGSYTGELFF. CDR3 nucleotide sequence: TGCAGCGTTCGTATGGGGAGTTATACCGGGGAGCTGTTTTTT.

To note about this clone: The junction does not match germline at one end; this may be a read error. The chain combines TRBV7-7 with TRBJ2-1, with 7 bases identical to TRBD2. The CDR3 consists of 16 residues. Germline CDR1 SSHAT, CDR2 FNYEAQ (reference sequence). This chain's CDR3 is CASSLRRGSSYNEQFF. Here the CDR3 DNA reads TGTGCTAGCAGCTTAAGGCGGGGGAGCTCCTACAATGAGCAGTTCTTC.

The rearrangement joins TRBV30 to TRBJ2-3; D gene uncertain. The germline CDR1 and CDR2 sequences are GTSNPN and SVGIG (reference sequence). The V and J ends lost 4 bases and 8 bases respectively, with 13 bases between them. This CDR3 is 12 amino acids long. CDR3 DNA sequence: TGTGCCTGGATGGTAGGGCCGGGTACGCAGTATTTT. As protein: CAWMVGPGTQYF.

Only one count was recorded for this clone. The chain links TRBV6-5 to TRBJ2-7, with a weak D call TRBD1 (6 bases). Germline V gives CDR1 MNHEY, CDR2 SVGAGI. CDR3 size: 16 residues. V lost 0 bases and J lost 5, with 17 bases in between. The CDR3: CASSYSITGRGHEQYF. CDR3 nucleotide sequence: TGTGCCAGCAGTTACTCCATAACAGGGAGAGGCCACGAGCAGTACTTC.

This sequence joins TRBV2 and TRBJ1-1; D is unclear. CDR1 is SNHLY and CDR2 is FYNNEI in the germline V gene. This CDR3 spans 12 amino acids. V gave up 5 bases and J gave up 1 base, with 5 bases separating them. The CDR3 spells CASSLGNTEAFF. CDR3 in DNA: TGTGCCAGCAGTCTGGGGAACACTGAAGCTTTCTTT.

This chain links TRBV27 with TRBJ2-3; 7 bases line up with TRBD2. V lost 6 bases, J lost 5 bases, and 8 bases stayed unmatched. Germline CDR1 and CDR2: MNHEY and SMNVEV (reference sequence). CDR3 size: 14 residues. The CDR3 region is CASRWTRSGDTQYF. The CDR3, as DNA: TGTGCCAGCAGGTGGACTAGGTCAGGAGATACGCAGTATTTT.

This sequence joins TRBV27 and TRBJ1-2; D perhaps matches TRBD1 (6 bases). Trimming removed 7 bases from V and 1 base from J, with 13 bases in between. The CDR3 is 14 residues long. CDR1 and CDR2 (germline): MNHEY, SMNVEV (reference sequence). The CDR3 DNA sequence: TGTGCCAGCAAAAAACAACAGGGTAACTATGGCTACACCTTC. The encoded protein is CASKKQQGNYGYTF.

The gene calls are TRBV1 and TRBJ2-5. TRBV1 is a recognized pseudogene. This CDR3 region has 15 residues. The CDR3 DNA follows: TGCACCAGCAGCCAAGTCCCCGGCCCCCAAGAGACCCAGTACTTC. This encodes CTSSQVPGPQETQYF.

This clone was detected a few times. The chain is built from TRBV5-1 and TRBJ2-2, with TRBD2 identical over 8 bases. The germline V gene has CDR1 SGHRS and CDR2 YFSETQ. This CDR3 is built from 15 residues. V shed 3 bases and J 5 bases; nucleotides not matched to a gene: 6. The CDR3: CASSSSVAGTGELFF. In DNA form, the CDR3 reads TGCGCCAGCAGCTCATCGGTAGCGGGGACCGGGGAGCTGTTTTTT.

The count of this clone is one. The gene calls are TRBV6-6 and TRBJ2-1; the D gene is possibly TRBD2 (5 bases). The germline V gene has CDR1 MNHNY and CDR2 SVGAGI (reference sequence). CDR3 length: 12 residues. V was pared by 6 bases and J by 10 bases, with 13 bases between. CDR3 region: CASRSPSGEQFF. The CDR3 bases are TGTGCCAGCAGATCCCCCTCGGGAGAGCAGTTCTTC.

The genes are TRBV7-3 and TRBJ2-2, with D possibly being TRBD2 (5 bases). The CDR3 covers 16 residues. Trimming removed 2 bases from V and 1 base from J, with 11 bases in between. Germline lookup yields CDR1 SGHTA and CDR2 FQGTGA. CDR3 protein: CASSLSSGKNTGELFF. DNA for the CDR3: TGTGCCAGCAGCTTATCGAGCGGAAAGAACACCGGGGAGCTGTTTTTT. The whole variable domain, remainder taken from reference TRBV7-3 and TRBJ2-2, is GAGVSQTPSNKVTEKGKYVELRCDPISGHTALYWYRQSLGQGPEFLIYFQGTGAADDSGLPNDRFFAVRPEGSVSTLKIQRTERGDSAVYLCASSLSSGKNTGELFFGEGSRLTVL.

The genes are TRBV10-3 and TRBJ2-7; 8 bases are a match to TRBD2. CDR3 size: 13 residues. Germline V gene data show CDR1 as ENHRY and CDR2 as SYGVKD. V dropped 6 bases and J dropped 4; count of bases not matched to a gene: 5. The CDR3, as DNA: TGTGCCATCAGATTAGGACTAGCATACGAGCAGTACTTC. Encoded protein: CAIRLGLAYEQYF.

This chain joins TRBV25-1 and TRBJ1-5; no clear D gene. The V end lost 3 bases, the J end lost 4 bases, and 13 bases lay between the germline ends. Germline lookup yields CDR1 MGHDK and CDR2 SYGVNS. The CDR3 extends over 15 amino acids. This CDR3 reads CASSEEGGRNQPQHF. The CDR3 coding sequence is TGTGCCAGCAGTGAGGAGGGCGGGAGAAATCAGCCCCAGCATTTT.

This clone came up a few times. DNA of the CDR3: TGTGCCAGCAGCGGACTAGCGGGGTCCTACAATGAGCAGTTCTTC. Its protein product is CASSGLAGSYNEQFF. The chain recombines TRBV9 with TRBJ2-1, with 11 positions matching TRBD2. V shed 3 bases and J 1 base; nucleotides not matched to a gene: 0. The germline CDR1 and CDR2 sequences are SGDLS and YYNGEE. The CDR3 contains 15 residues.

This rearrangement joins TRBV10-1 to TRBJ2-5, with D uncertain. Trimming left V 0 bases short and J 2 bases short, with 10 bases between. Germline CDR1 and CDR2: WNHNN and SYGVQD (reference sequence). CDR3 length equals 15 residues. CDR3 coding DNA: TGCGCCAGCAGTGAGTCAACTGGGATTCAAGAGACCCAGTACTTC. This encodes CASSESTGIQETQYF.